The present T cell receptor beta chain was sequenced within a study of Graves' ophthalmopathy and Graves' hyperthyroidism. Study conclusions and caveats: With around 65% sensitivity and 72% to 80% specificity, the model predicted ophthalmopathy progression. Blood repertoires reportedly contained most expanded thyroid clonotypes above 0.001 frequency.

RNA served as the template for amplifying TCR beta CDR3 regions. The workflow started with a first-round RT-PCR run with HTBI primers and then moved on to a second-round multiplex PCR. TCRdb processed the multiplex PCR reads anew with MiXCR; each CDR3 protein has one entry. The data hold 1 million to 1.3 million distinct CDR3 sequences, with around a third observed a single time. This clonotype was seen at least ten times. As yet, its antigen is unknown. New diagnoses, under 2 months' duration, and ages 18 to 65 characterized the hyperthyroidism patients. The V and J ends lost 4 bases and 2 bases respectively, with 7 bases between them. Germline V lookup: CDR1 SGHTS, CDR2 YDEGEE. The CDR3 extends over 13 amino acids.

Sequenced sample: peripheral blood or thyroid tissue (not recorded which). The TCR originated in an adult man with Graves' hyperthyroidism. The rearrangement links TRBV5-8 to TRBJ1-3; perhaps TRBD1 as D (6 bases). This chain's CDR3 is CASSGTPGNTIYF. For the CDR3, the DNA is TGTGCCAGCAGCGGGACACCTGGAAACACCATATATTTT. Full variable domain (missing parts from reference TRBV5-8 and TRBJ1-3): EAGVTQSPTHLIKTRGQQATLRCSPISGHTSVYWYQQALGLGLQFLLWYDEGEERNRGNFPPRFSGRQFPNYSSELNVNALELEDSALYLCASSGTPGNTIYFGEGSWLTVV.